The following is a T cell receptor beta chain sequence with its context. CDR3 length: 19 amino acids. Trimming shortened V by 0 bases and J by 4 bases, and 24 bases separated the two germline ends. CDR1 and CDR2 from the germline V gene are SGDLS and YYNGEE. This entry is derived from a study of blood T cell repertoires in COVID-19. The overall study: Spain, Italy and the United States supplied samples that represented acute and convalescent COVID-19. T cells, B-cell-depleted T cells, or PBMCs supplied cDNA or gDNA.

Per the original methods: Reference gene primers were amplified, and this amplification served to estimate nucleated cell counts. Data came from immunoSEQ multiplex PCR; TCRdb stores just in-frame clones and leaves some out. V, J and clone size derive from that table, while D and trimming were established from the DNA sequence. Among 310,000 or so clones listed, about 83% were seen once. The receptor was isolated from a woman between 45 and 65 years old with acute or convalescent COVID-19. Source material: peripheral blood. This rearrangement joins TRBV9 to TRBJ2-3, with D perhaps TRBD1 (6 bases). The CDR3 DNA follows: TGTGCCAGCAGCGTAGAGAACCCCAGGGGAGAAGGCAAGTCAGATACGCAGTATTTT. Its translation is CASSVENPRGEGKSDTQYF.